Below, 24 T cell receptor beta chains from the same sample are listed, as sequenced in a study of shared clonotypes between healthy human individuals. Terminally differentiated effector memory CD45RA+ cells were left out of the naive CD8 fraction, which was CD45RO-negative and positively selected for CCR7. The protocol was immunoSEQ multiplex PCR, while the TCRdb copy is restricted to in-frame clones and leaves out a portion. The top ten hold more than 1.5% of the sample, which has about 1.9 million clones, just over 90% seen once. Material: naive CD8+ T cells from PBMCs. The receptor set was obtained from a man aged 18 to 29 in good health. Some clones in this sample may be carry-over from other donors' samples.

The CDR3 nucleotides are TGTGCCAGCAGCCTAGGTCCTATTAAGTACTTC. This encodes CASSLGPIKYF. The chain employs TRBV7-9 and TRBJ2-5; D ambiguous. This CDR3 has 11 amino acids. The V gene lost 5 bases and the J gene lost 12 bases, with 13 bases spanning the gap. The germline CDR1 and CDR2 sequences are SEHNR and FQNEAQ (reference sequence).

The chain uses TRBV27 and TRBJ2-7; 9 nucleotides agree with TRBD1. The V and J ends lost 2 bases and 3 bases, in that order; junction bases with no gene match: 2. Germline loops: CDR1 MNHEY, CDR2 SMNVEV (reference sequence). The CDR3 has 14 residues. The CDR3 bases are TGTGCCAGCAGTTTAGGGGACAGGGTCTACGAGCAGTACTTC. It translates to CASSLGDRVYEQYF.

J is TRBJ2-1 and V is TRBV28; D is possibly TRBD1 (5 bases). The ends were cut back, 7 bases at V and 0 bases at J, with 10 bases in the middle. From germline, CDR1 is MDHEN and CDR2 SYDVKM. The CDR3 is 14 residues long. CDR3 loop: CASKQESSYNEQFF. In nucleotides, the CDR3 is TGTGCCAGCAAACAGGAGTCCTCCTACAATGAGCAGTTCTTC.

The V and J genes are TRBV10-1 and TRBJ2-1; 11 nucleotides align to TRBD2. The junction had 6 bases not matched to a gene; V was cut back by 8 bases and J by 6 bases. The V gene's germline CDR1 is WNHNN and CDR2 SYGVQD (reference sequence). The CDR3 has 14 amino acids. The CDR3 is CASVAGGPGNEQFF. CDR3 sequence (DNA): TGCGCCAGCGTAGCGGGAGGGCCGGGCAATGAGCAGTTCTTC.

CDR3: CASSAGTGLFTGELFF. The CDR3 DNA reads TGTGCCAGCAGCGCCGGGACAGGGTTGTTCACCGGGGAGCTGTTTTTT. This chain connects TRBV9 to TRBJ2-2; TRBD1 aligns across 9 bases. Trimming removed 3 bases from V and 4 bases from J; junction bases left unmatched: 7. CDR3 length: 16 residues. CDR1 and CDR2 (germline): SGDLS, YYNGEE.

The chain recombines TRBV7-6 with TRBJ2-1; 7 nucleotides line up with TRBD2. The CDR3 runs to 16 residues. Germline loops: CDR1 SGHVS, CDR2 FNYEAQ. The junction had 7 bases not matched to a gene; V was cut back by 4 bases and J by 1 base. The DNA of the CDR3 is TGTGCCAGCAGCTCCGAAGCGGGAATGTCCTACAATGAGCAGTTCTTC. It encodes CASSSEAGMSYNEQFF.

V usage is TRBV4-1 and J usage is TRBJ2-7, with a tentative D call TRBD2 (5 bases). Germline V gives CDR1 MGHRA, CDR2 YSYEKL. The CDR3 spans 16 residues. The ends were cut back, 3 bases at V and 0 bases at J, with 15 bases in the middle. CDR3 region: CASSQSKRAGSYEQYF. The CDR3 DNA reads TGCGCCAGCAGCCAGTCCAAGAGGGCGGGCTCCTACGAGCAGTACTTC.

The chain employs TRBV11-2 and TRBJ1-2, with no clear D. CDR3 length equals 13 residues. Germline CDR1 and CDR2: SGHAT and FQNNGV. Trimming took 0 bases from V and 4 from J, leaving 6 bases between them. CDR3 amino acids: CASSLDSSYGYTF. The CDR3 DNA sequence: TGTGCCAGCAGCTTAGACTCATCCTATGGCTACACCTTC.

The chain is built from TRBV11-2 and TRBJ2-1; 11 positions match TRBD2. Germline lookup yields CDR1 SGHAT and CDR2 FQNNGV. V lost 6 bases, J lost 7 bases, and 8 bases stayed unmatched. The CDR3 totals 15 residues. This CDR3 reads CASSDLAGGWNEQFF. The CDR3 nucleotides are TGTGCCAGCAGTGATCTAGCGGGAGGATGGAATGAGCAGTTCTTC.

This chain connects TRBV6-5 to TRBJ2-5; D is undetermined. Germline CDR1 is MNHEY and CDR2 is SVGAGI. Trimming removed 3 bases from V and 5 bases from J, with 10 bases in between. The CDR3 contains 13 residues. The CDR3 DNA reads TGTGCCAGCAGTTATTCAATGTTGGAGACCCAGTACTTC. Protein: CASSYSMLETQYF.

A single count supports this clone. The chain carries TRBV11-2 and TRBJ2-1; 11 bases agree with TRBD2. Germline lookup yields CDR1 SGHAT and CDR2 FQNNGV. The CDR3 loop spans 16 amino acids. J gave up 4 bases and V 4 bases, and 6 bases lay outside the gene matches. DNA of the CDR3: TGTGCCAGCAGCTCCTTAGCGGGAGGGTGGTACAATGAGCAGTTCTTC. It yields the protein CASSSLAGGWYNEQFF.

The CDR3 DNA reads as TGTGCCAGCAGCCTAGGGGGCGCGGCGGGAGATACGCAGTATTTT. Translating it yields CASSLGGAAGDTQYF. This rearrangement joins TRBV7-9 to TRBJ2-3, with 7 positions matching TRBD1. There are 15 residues in the CDR3. The V and J ends lost 5 bases and 5 bases, in that order; junction bases with no gene match: 10. Germline loops: CDR1 SEHNR, CDR2 FQNEAQ (reference sequence).

The CDR3 spells CASSFLLRRDEQFF. The CDR3 DNA is TGTGCCAGCAGTTTCCTCTTACGGAGGGATGAGCAGTTCTTC. The chain has TRBV27 and TRBJ2-1; a possible D gene is TRBD2 (6 bases). CDR1 is MNHEY, CDR2 SMNVEV, per germline (reference sequence). V lost 3 bases and J 8 bases, leaving 14 bases between the germline ends. The CDR3 is made up of 14 amino acids.

The CDR3 sequence: CASSLPSGTDTQYF. CDR3 coding DNA: TGTGCCAGCAGCTTGCCTAGCGGCACAGATACGCAGTATTTT. The chain is built from TRBV5-5 and TRBJ2-3; the D gene is possibly TRBD2 (6 bases). In germline, CDR1 is SGHKS, CDR2 YYEKEE (reference sequence). There are 14 residues in the CDR3. The ends were cut back, 1 base at V and 1 base at J, with 7 bases in the middle.

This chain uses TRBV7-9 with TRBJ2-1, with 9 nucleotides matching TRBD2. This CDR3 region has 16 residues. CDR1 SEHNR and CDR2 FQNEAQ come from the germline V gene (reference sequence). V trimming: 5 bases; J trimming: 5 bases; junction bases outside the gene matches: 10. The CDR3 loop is CASSRTTSGQDNEQFF. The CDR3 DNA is TGTGCCAGCAGCCGTACGACTAGCGGACAAGACAATGAGCAGTTCTTC. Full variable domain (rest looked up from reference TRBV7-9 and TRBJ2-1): DTGVSQNPRHKITKRGQNVTFRCDPISEHNRLYWYRQTLGQGPEFLTYFQNEAQLEKSRLLSDRFSAERPKGSFSTLEIQRTEQGDSAMYLCASSRTTSGQDNEQFFGPGTRLTVL.

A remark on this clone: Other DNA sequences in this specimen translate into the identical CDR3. The CDR3 DNA sequence: TGCAGCGTGGAGGACAGGCTGAACACTGAAGCTTTCTTT. Encoded protein: CSVEDRLNTEAFF. This chain links TRBV29-1 with TRBJ1-1, with TRBD1 identical over 7 bases. Germline CDR1 reads SQVTM; CDR2 reads ANQGSEA. The CDR3 runs to 13 residues. Unmatched junction bases numbered 4, after V lost 6 bases and J lost 0 bases.

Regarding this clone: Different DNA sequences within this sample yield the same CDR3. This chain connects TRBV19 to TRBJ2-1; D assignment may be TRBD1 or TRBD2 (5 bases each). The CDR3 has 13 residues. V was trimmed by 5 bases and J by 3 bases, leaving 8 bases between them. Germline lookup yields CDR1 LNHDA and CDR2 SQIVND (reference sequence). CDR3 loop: CASSRDGYNEQFF. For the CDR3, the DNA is TGTGCCAGTAGTCGGGACGGCTACAATGAGCAGTTCTTC.

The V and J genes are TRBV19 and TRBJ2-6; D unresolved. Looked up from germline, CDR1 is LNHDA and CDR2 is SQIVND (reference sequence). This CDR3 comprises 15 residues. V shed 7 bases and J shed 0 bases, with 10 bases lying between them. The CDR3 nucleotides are TGTGCCAGTACCTCATGGCACTCTGGGGCCAACGTCCTGACTTTC. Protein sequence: CASTSWHSGANVLTF.

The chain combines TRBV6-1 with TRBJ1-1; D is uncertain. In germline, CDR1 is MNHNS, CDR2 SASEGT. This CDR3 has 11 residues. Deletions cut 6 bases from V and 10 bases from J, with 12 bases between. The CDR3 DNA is TGTGCCAGCAGCCTCGGGGTTCGAGCTTTCTTT. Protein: CASSLGVRAFF.

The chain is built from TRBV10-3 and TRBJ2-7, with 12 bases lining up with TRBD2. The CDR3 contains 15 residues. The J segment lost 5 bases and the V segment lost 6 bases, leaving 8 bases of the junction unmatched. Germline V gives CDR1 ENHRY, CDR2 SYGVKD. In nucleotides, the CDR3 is TGTGCCATCAGGCTAGCGGGAGGGCCGGGACACGAGCAGTACTTC. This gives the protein CAIRLAGGPGHEQYF.

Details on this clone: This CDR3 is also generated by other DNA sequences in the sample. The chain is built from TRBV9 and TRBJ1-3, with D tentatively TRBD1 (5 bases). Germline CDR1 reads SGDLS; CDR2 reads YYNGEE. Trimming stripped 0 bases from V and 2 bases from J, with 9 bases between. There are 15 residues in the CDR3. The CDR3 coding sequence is TGTGCCAGCAGCGTAGTTGGCAGGGCTGGAAACACCATATATTTT. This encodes CASSVVGRAGNTIYF.

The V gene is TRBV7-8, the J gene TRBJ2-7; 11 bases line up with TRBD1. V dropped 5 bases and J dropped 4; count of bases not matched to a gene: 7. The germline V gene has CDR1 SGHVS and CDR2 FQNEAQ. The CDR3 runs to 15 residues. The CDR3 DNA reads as TGTGCCAGCAGCCTGGAGGGACAGGGGGGGTACGAGCAGTACTTC. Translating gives CASSLEGQGGYEQYF.

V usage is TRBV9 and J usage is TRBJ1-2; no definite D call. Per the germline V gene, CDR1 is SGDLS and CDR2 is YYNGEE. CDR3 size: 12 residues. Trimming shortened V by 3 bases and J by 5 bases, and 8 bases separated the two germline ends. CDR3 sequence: CASSENSYGYTF. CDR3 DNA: TGTGCCAGCAGCGAGAATAGTTATGGCTACACCTTC.

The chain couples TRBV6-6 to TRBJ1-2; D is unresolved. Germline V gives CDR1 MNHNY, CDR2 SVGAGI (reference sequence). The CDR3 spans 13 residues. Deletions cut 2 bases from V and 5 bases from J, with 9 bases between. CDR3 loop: CASSYNSLYGYTF. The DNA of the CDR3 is TGTGCCAGCAGTTACAACAGCTTATATGGCTACACCTTC.